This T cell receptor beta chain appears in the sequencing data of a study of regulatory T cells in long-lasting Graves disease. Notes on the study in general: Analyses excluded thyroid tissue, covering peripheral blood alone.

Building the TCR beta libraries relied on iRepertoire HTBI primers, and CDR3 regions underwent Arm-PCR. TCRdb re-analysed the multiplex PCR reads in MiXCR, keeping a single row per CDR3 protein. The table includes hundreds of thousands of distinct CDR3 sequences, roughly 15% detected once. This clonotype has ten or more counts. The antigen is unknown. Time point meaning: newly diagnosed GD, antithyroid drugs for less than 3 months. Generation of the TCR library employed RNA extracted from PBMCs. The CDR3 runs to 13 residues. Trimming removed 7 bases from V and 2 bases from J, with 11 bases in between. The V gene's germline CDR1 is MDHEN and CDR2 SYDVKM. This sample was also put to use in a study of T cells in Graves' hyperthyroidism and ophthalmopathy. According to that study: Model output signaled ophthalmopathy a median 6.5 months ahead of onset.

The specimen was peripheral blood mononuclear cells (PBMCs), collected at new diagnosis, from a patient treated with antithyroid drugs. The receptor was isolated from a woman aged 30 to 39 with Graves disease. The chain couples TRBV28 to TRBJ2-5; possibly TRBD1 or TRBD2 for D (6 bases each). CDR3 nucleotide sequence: TGTGCCAGCAAAAAAGGGGGGCAAGAGACCCAGTACTTC. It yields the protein CASKKGGQETQYF.